Below, 4 T cell receptor beta chains from the same sample are listed, as sequenced in a study of shared clonotypes between healthy human individuals. Profiled with immunoSEQ multiplex PCR; TCRdb holds only in-frame clones, not every one. Of over 850,000 clones in the sample, more than 75% are singletons; the top ten hold under 0.6%. Material: memory CD4+ T cells from PBMCs. Subset noted: CD45RA-negative fraction. The receptor set was obtained from a young man in good health. Some clones in this sample may be carry-over from other donors' samples.

The V gene is TRBV2, the J gene TRBJ2-2; 9 bases are shared with TRBD1. Germline V lookup: CDR1 SNHLY, CDR2 FYNNEI. The V and J ends lost 6 bases and 2 bases, in that order; junction bases with no gene match: 4. This CDR3 region has 15 residues. This chain's CDR3 is CASRKQGANTGELFF. The CDR3 DNA is TGTGCCAGCAGAAAACAGGGGGCTAACACCGGGGAGCTGTTTTTT.

The sample holds many counts of this clone. CDR3 loop: CASSFRVPEQRNGELFF. For the CDR3, the DNA is TGCGCCAGCAGCTTCCGGGTCCCGGAGCAAAGAAACGGGGAGCTGTTTTTT. The V call is TRBV5-1, the J call TRBJ2-2, with D uncertain. The germline V and J ends were trimmed by 2 bases and 7 bases, with 21 bases remaining between them. The CDR3 spans 17 residues. Germline loops: CDR1 SGHRS, CDR2 YFSETQ.

The chain is built from TRBV7-8 and TRBJ2-3, with 12 bases aligning to TRBD2. CDR1 is SGHVS, CDR2 FQNEAQ, per germline. V dropped 5 bases and J dropped 4; count of bases not matched to a gene: 7. CDR3 size: 16 residues. CDR3 in DNA: TGTGCCAGCAGCCCCCTAGCGGGAGGGCCCGCAGATACGCAGTATTTT. Translating gives CASSPLAGGPADTQYF.

This rearrangement joins TRBV20-1 to TRBJ2-4; TRBD2 might be the D (5 bases). V gave up 6 bases and J gave up 9 bases, with 12 bases separating them. Germline CDR1 reads DFQATT; CDR2 reads SNEGSKA (reference sequence). CDR3 size: 11 residues. In DNA, the CDR3 is TGCAGTGCCGAAGGCGCGGGCATTCAGTACTTC. Amino acids: CSAEGAGIQYF.